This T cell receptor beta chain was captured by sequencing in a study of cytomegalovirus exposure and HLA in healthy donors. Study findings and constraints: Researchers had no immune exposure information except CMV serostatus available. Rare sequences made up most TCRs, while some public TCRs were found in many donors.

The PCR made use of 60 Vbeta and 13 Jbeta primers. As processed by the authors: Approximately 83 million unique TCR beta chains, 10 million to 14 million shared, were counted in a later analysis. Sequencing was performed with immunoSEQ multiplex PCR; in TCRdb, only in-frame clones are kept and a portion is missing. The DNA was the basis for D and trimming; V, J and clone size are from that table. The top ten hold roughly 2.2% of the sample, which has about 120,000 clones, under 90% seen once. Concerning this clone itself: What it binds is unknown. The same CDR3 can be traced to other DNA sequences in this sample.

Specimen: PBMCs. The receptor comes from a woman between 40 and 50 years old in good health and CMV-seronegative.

CDR3 sequence (DNA): TGTGCCAGCAGCACCTCAGCGGGAGTAGGGAGGGATGAGCAGTTCTTC. Translated: CASSTSAGVGRDEQFF. The chain links TRBV28 to TRBJ2-1; 8 bases match TRBD2. The CDR3 has 16 residues. V gave up 6 bases and J gave up 8 bases; unmatched junction bases: 15. Germline V gives CDR1 MDHEN, CDR2 SYDVKM.